The T cell receptor (beta chain) under discussion was sequenced for a study of blood T cells in healthy people across ages. Study-wide results and limits: Estimated diversity across one million T cells was deemed an underestimate.

Germline CDR1 LNHNV, CDR2 YYDKDF (reference sequence). Between the trimmed V and J ends, which lost 5 bases and 5 bases, there was a span of 19 bases. The length of the CDR3 is 16 residues. Alongside a J-beta primer mix, a sample-barcoded 5' primer served in a second PCR lasting roughly 7 to 12 cycles. TCRdb re-analysed the 5' RACE reads in MiXCR, keeping a single row per CDR3 protein. Found here are approximately 1.5 million distinct CDR3 sequences, approximately 43% of them singletons; the top ten hold less than 5%. Donors ranged from 6 to 90 years old and were healthy Caucasians in Russia. This clonotype was seen many times. Its specificity is unknown.

This sequence originates from a woman younger than 30 in good health. The V gene is TRBV15, the J gene TRBJ2-1; D is possibly TRBD1 (5 bases). The sequenced sample was blood. In nucleotides, the CDR3 is TGTGCCACCAGCGGCTTCTCAGGGATCCTAAACAATGAGCAGTTCTTC. Amino acid sequence: CATSGFSGILNNEQFF. Drawing the rest from reference TRBV15 and TRBJ2-1, the complete variable domain is DAMVIQNPRYQVTQFGKPVTLSCSQTLNHNVMYWYQQKSSQAPKLLFHYYDKDFNNEADTPDNFQSRRPNTSFCFLDIRSPGLGDTAMYLCATSGFSGILNNEQFFGPGTRLTVL.